This record looks at one T cell receptor beta chain sequence and its context. Its matching antigen is unknown. CDR3 length: 12 residues. V lost 6 bases and J 6 bases, leaving 11 bases between the germline ends. Germline V gene lookup returns CDR1 LNHDA and CDR2 SQIVND (reference sequence). These data come from a study of cytomegalovirus exposure and HLA in healthy donors. Study context: Approximately 85 million unique TCRs from HLA-typed donors were held in an early data release. Study-level results: Certain indistinguishable V segments, among them TRBV6-2 and TRBV6-3, were excluded.

A multiplex PCR was run with 60 Vbeta primers and 13 Jbeta primers. Methods used by the authors: Among the unique TCR beta chains that a later analysis counted, about 84 million in all, roughly 11 million were shared. Data came from immunoSEQ multiplex PCR; TCRdb stores just in-frame clones and leaves some out. The V and J calls and clone size come from that table; D and trimming were worked out from the DNA. The table lists some 130,000 clones, 79% of them singletons, with approximately 2% in the top ten. Sequencing was performed on PBMCs. The chain uses TRBV19 and TRBJ1-2, with D maybe TRBD1 (5 bases). This receptor was taken from a man between 18 and 29 years old in good health and CMV-seronegative. CDR3 bases: TGTGCCAGTAGCGCAGGGATGCATGGCTACACCTTC. Its translation is CASSAGMHGYTF.